This T cell receptor beta chain was observed in a study of cytomegalovirus exposure and HLA in healthy donors. Germline V gives CDR1 DFQATT, CDR2 SNEGSKA (reference sequence). This CDR3 region has 11 residues. V was shortened by 5 bases and J by 4 bases, with 9 bases between the two germline ends. PCR involved 60 Vbeta and 13 Jbeta primers. This table comes from immunoSEQ multiplex PCR, and its TCRdb copy is limited to in-frame clones, with some not included. This table holds about 170,000 clones, just under 80% found once. The rearrangement links TRBV20-1 to TRBJ2-7, with D hard to call. Sequenced input: PBMCs. This TCR came from a woman aged 45-65 years in good health and CMV-seropositive. The CDR3 DNA sequence: TGCAGTGCTCATGGAGCTTACGAGCAGTACTTC. Amino acids: CSAHGAYEQYF.